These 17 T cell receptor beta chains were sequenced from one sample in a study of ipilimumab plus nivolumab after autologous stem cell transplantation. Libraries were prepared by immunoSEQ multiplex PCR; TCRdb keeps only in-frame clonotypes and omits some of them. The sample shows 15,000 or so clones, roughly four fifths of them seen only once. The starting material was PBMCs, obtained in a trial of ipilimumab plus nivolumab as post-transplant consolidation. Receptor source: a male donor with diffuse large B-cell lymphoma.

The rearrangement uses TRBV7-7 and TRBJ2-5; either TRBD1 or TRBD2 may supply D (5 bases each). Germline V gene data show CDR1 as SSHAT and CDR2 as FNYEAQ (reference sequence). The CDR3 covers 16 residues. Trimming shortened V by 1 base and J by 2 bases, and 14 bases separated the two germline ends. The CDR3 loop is CASSLVGGRAQETQYF. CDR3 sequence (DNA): TGTGCCAGCAGCTTAGTTGGGGGTCGGGCACAAGAGACCCAGTACTTC. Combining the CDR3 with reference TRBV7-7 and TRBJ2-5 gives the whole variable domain GAGVSQSPRYKVTKRGQDVTLRCDPISSHATLYWYQQALGQGPEFLTYFNYEAQPDKSGLPSDRFSAERPEGSISTLTIQRTEQRDSAMYRCASSLVGGRAQETQYFGPGTRLLVL.

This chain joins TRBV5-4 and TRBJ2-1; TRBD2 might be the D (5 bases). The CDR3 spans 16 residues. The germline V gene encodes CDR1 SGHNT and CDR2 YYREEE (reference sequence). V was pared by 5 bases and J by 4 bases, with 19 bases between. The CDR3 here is CASSLSGATHYNEQFF. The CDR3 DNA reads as TGTGCCAGCAGTTTAAGCGGAGCGACACATTACAATGAGCAGTTCTTC.

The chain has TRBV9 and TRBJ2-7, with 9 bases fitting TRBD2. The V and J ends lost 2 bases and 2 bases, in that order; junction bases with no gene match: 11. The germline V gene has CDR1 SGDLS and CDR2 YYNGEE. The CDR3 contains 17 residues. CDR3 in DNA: TGTGCCAGCAGCGTCGGGGGGAGCGGGAGGCATCCCTACGAGCAGTACTTC. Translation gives CASSVGGSGRHPYEQYF. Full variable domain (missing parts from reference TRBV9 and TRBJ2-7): DSGVTQTPKHLITATGQRVTLRCSPRSGDLSVYWYQQSLDQGLQFLIQYYNGEERAKGNILERFSAQQFPDLHSELNLSSLELGDSALYFCASSVGGSGRHPYEQYFGPGTRLTVT.

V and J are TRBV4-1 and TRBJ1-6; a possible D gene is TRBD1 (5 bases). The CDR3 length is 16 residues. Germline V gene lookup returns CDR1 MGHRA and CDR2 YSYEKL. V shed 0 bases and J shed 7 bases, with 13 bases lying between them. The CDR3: CASSQDTRAGNSPLHF. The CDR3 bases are TGCGCCAGCAGCCAAGATACCAGGGCCGGGAATTCACCCCTCCACTTT.

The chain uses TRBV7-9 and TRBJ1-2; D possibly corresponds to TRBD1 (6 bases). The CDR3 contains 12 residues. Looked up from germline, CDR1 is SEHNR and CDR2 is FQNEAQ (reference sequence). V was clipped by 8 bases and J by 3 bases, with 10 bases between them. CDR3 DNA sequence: TGTGCCAGCGGGTCAGGGGACTATGGCTACACCTTC. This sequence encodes CASGSGDYGYTF.

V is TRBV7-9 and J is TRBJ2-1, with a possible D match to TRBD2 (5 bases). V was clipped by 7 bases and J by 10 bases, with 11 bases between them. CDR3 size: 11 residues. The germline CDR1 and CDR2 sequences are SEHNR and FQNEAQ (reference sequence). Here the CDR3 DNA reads TGTGCCAGCACCGACTATGGGGAGCAGTTCTTC. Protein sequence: CASTDYGEQFF.

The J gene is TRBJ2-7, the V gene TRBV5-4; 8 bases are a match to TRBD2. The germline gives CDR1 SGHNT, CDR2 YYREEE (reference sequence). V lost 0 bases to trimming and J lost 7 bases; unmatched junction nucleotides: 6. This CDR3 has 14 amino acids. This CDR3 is CASSLVAGGEEQYF. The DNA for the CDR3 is TGTGCCAGCAGCTTGGTCGCGGGAGGAGAGGAGCAGTACTTC.

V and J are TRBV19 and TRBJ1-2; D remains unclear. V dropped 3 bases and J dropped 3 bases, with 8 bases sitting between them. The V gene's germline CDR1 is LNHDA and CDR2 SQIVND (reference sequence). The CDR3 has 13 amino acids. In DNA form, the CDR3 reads TGTGCCAGTAGTATTAAGGTATACTATGGCTACACCTTC. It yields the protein CASSIKVYYGYTF.

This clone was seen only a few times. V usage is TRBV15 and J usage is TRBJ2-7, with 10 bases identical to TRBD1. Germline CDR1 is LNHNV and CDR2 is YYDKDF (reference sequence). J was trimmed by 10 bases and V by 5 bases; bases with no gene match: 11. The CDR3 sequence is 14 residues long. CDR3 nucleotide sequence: TGTGCCACCAGCGAAGACAGGGGGCCTTCCCTCCAGTACTTC. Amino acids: CATSEDRGPSLQYF.

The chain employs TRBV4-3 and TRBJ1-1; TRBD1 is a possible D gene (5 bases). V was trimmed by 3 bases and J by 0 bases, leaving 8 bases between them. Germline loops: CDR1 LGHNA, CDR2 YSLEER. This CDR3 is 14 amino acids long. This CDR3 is CASSQTTVNTEAFF. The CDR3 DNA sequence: TGCGCCAGCAGCCAGACGACAGTGAACACTGAAGCTTTCTTT.

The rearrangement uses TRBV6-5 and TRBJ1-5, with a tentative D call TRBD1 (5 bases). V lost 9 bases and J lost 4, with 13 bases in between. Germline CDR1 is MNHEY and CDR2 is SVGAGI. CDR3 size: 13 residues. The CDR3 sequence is CASGGGRNQPQHF. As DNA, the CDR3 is TGTGCCAGTGGGGGAGGGCGGAATCAGCCCCAGCATTTT.

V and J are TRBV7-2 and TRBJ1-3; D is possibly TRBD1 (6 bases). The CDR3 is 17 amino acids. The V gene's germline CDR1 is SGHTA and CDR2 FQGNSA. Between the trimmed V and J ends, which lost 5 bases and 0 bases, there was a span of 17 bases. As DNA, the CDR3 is TGTGCCAGCAGCCTCGGCCCCGGACAGATCTCTGGAAACACCATATATTTT. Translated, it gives CASSLGPGQISGNTIYF.

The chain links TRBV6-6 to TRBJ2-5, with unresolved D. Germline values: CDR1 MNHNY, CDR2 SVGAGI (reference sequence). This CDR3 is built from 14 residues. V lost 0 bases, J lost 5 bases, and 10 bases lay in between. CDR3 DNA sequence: TGTGCCAGCAGTTACTCCTGGGTGGGCGAGACCCAGTACTTC. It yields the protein CASSYSWVGETQYF.

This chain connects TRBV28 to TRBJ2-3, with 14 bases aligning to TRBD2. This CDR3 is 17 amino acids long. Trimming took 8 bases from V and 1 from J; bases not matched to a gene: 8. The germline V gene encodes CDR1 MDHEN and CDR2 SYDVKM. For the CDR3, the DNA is TGTGCCAGCGCAAAGACTAGCGGGAGGGGGGGCACAGATACGCAGTATTTT. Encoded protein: CASAKTSGRGGTDTQYF.

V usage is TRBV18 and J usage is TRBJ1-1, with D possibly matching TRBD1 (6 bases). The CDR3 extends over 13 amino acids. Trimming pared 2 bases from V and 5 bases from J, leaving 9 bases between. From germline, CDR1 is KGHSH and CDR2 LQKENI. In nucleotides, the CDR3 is TGTGCCAGCTCACCAATCCAGGGGACTGAAGCTTTCTTT. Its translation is CASSPIQGTEAFF. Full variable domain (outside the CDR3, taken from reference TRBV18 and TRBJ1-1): NAGVMQNPRHLVRRRGQEARLRCSPMKGHSHVYWYRQLPEEGLKFMVYLQKENIIDESGMPKERFSAEFPKEGPSILRIQQVVRGDSAAYFCASSPIQGTEAFFGQGTRLTVV.

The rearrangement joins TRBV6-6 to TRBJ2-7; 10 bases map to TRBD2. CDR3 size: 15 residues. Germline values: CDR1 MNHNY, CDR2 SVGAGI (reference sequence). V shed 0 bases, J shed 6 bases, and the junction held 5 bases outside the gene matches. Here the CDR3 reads CASSYSASGSTEQYF. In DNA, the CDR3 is TGTGCCAGCAGTTACTCCGCTAGCGGGAGTACCGAGCAGTACTTC.

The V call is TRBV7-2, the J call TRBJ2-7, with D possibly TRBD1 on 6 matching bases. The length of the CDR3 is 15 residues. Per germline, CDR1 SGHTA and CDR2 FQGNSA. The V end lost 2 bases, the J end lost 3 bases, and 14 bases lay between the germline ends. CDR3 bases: TGTGCCAGCAGCTTACTGGGGGCCCTCTTCTACGAGCAGTACTTC. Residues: CASSLLGALFYEQYF.